This T cell receptor beta chain came from a study of tumor-infiltrating lymphocytes in primary liver carcinoma. Across the study: Enrolled patients were male and female, aged 30 to 69 years. Study-level results: Relative to tumor region pairs, the tumor-adjacent and tumor-blood pairs showed overlap that was lower.

Priming with a constant-region primer yielded TCR beta cDNA from about 450 ng total RNA. What produced the TCR beta libraries was three nested multiplex PCR rounds using slightly modified ARM-PCR. A C-beta reverse primer and TRBV1-TRBV30 forward primers served in each of the first two PCR rounds, at about 10 cycles apiece. TCRdb analysed the multiplex PCR reads with MiXCR anew, one entry per CDR3 protein. This sample has 80,000 to 100,000 distinct CDR3 sequences; less than 75% occur once, and the top ten carry under 30%. Co-extraction of RNA and DNA was performed on roughly 20-31 mg of unsorted bulk tissue. In germline, CDR1 is SGHAT, CDR2 FQNNGV. This CDR3 region has 16 residues. With regard to this clonotype: The antigen is not known. One junction end does not reproduce the germline sequence, and a read error may be involved.

The rearrangement uses TRBV11-2 and TRBJ2-3, with TRBD2 matching 7 bases. The specimen sequenced was tumor-adjacent normal liver tissue. The receptor was derived from a man aged 40-55 years with primary liver carcinoma and hepatitis B virus infection. CDR3 bases: TGTGCCAGCAGCCCCCAAACTAGCGACAGCAGAGATACGCAGTATTTT. This encodes CASSPQTSDSRDTQYF.